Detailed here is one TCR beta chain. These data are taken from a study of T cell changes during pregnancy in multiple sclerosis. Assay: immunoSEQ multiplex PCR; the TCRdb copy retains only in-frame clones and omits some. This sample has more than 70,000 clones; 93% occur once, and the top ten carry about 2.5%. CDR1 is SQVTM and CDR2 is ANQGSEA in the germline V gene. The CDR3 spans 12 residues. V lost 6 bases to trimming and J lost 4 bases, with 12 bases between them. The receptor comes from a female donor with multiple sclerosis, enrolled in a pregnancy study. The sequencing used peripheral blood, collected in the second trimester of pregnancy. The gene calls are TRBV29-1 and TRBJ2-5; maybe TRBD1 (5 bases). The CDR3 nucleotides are TGCAGCGTGGACACGAGACTAGAGACCCAGTACTTC. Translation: CSVDTRLETQYF.